The 18 T cell receptor beta chains below were found in one sample sequenced in a study of blood T cell repertoires in COVID-19. The assay was immunoSEQ multiplex PCR, and TCRdb's table has in-frame clones only and misses some. The data contain around 200,000 clones, 70% to 85% of them singletons. Source material: peripheral blood. The receptor source for this set is a woman aged 45-65 years with acute or convalescent COVID-19.

V is TRBV28 and J is TRBJ2-5; D ambiguous. In germline, CDR1 is MDHEN, CDR2 SYDVKM. CDR3 length equals 15 residues. The V gene lost 7 bases and the J gene lost 1 base, with 16 bases spanning the gap. The CDR3 loop reads CASISRASPQETQYF. CDR3 DNA: TGTGCCAGCATCTCCAGAGCGAGTCCCCAAGAGACCCAGTACTTC.

The chain employs TRBV2 and TRBJ1-1; D is possibly TRBD1 (5 bases). The germline CDR1 and CDR2 sequences are SNHLY and FYNNEI. Trimming shortened V by 7 bases and J by 0 bases, and 9 bases separated the two germline ends. This CDR3 comprises 13 residues. The CDR3 here is CASTWGVNTEAFF. CDR3 nucleotide sequence: TGTGCCAGCACCTGGGGGGTGAACACTGAAGCTTTCTTT. Based on the CDR3 plus reference TRBV2 and TRBJ1-1, the full variable domain is EPEVTQTPSHQVTQMGQEVILRCVPISNHLYFYWYRQILGQKVEFLVSFYNNEISEKSEIFDDQFSVERPDGSNFTLKIRSTKLEDSAMYFCASTWGVNTEAFFGQGTRLTVV.

The chain carries TRBV9 and TRBJ1-3, with TRBD1 matching over 7 bases. J gave up 8 bases and V 0 bases, and 11 bases lay outside the gene matches. From germline, CDR1 is SGDLS and CDR2 YYNGEE. The CDR3 is made up of 16 amino acids. The CDR3 sequence is CASSVAAGGPQHTIYF. The CDR3, as DNA: TGTGCCAGCAGCGTAGCGGCAGGGGGTCCGCAACACACCATATATTTT.

The chain employs TRBV28 and TRBJ2-7; 14 nucleotides match TRBD2. This CDR3 contains 15 residues. CDR1 and CDR2 from the germline V gene are MDHEN and SYDVKM. V gave up 5 bases and J gave up 7 bases; unmatched junction bases: 7. CDR3 region: CASSQGLAGAKEQYF. CDR3 nucleotide sequence: TGTGCCAGCAGTCAGGGACTAGCGGGAGCGAAAGAGCAGTACTTC.

The rearrangement uses TRBV2 and TRBJ2-7; D gene ambiguous. CDR1 is SNHLY, CDR2 FYNNEI, per germline. V was trimmed by 1 base and J by 10 bases, leaving 8 bases between them. The CDR3 sequence is 11 residues long. As DNA, the CDR3 is TGTGCCAGCAGTGAAGTCGGGTTCCAGTACTTC. Translating it yields CASSEVGFQYF.

This chain joins TRBV30 and TRBJ2-7; 10 bases are shared with TRBD1. CDR3 length: 15 residues. Germline CDR1 and CDR2: GTSNPN and SVGIG (reference sequence). V dropped 1 base and J dropped 3; count of bases not matched to a gene: 6. CDR3 protein: CAWSGTGTGDYEQYF. CDR3 DNA: TGTGCCTGGAGTGGGACCGGGACAGGGGACTACGAGCAGTACTTC.

The chain uses TRBV7-8 and TRBJ2-7, with TRBD2 as a possible D gene (6 bases). Deletions cut 5 bases from V and 7 bases from J, with 21 bases between. From germline, CDR1 is SGHVS and CDR2 FQNEAQ. The CDR3 runs 15 residues. The CDR3 protein is CASSRGSGEFSEQYF. Written as DNA, the CDR3 is TGTGCCAGCAGCCGAGGGTCGGGGGAATTCAGTGAGCAGTACTTC.

V gene TRBV6-2 or TRBV6-3 combines with J gene TRBJ2-1, with 7 bases matching TRBD2. CDR1 is MNHEY, CDR2 SVGEGT, per germline. J lost 6 bases, V lost 0 bases, and 8 bases had no gene match. The CDR3 is 16 residues long. CDR3 residues: CASSYSGGVGPNEQFF. The DNA of the CDR3 is TGTGCCAGCAGTTACTCTGGGGGGGTCGGACCCAATGAGCAGTTCTTC.

The rearrangement joins TRBV10-3 to TRBJ1-1; no reliable D call. CDR3 length: 14 amino acids. Germline V gene sequence: CDR1 ENHRY, CDR2 SYGVKD. Deletions cut 2 bases from V and 4 bases from J, with 11 bases between. The DNA of the CDR3 is TGTGCCATCAGTGAGACGAACTCGCGCACTGAAGCTTTCTTT. It translates to CAISETNSRTEAFF.

The V call is TRBV12-3 or TRBV12-4, the J call TRBJ2-2; TRBD2 is a possible D gene (5 bases). This CDR3 has 13 residues. V was shortened by 2 bases and J by 7 bases, with 8 bases between the two germline ends. CDR3 nucleotides: TGTGCCAGCAGTTTACGGGGAAACGGGGAGCTGTTTTTT. This sequence encodes CASSLRGNGELFF.

There are a few counts of this clone. The CDR3, as DNA: TGTGCCAGCTCACCAGTCTCTCAGGGGGATGAAGCTTTCTTT. Its protein is CASSPVSQGDEAFF. This sequence joins TRBV18 and TRBJ1-1; 7 bases match TRBD1. Germline CDR1 and CDR2: KGHSH and LQKENI. This CDR3 is built from 14 residues. The trim removed 2 bases at V and 7 bases at J, leaving 7 bases unmatched.

The chain couples TRBV5-1 to TRBJ2-3; 9 nucleotides match TRBD2. J was trimmed by 1 base and V by 3 bases; bases with no gene match: 3. The length of the CDR3 is 15 residues. CDR1 is SGHRS and CDR2 is YFSETQ in the germline V gene. The DNA for the CDR3 is TGCGCCAGCAGCTCCTGGACTAGCGGCACAGATACGCAGTATTTT. Amino acids: CASSSWTSGTDTQYF.

The rearrangement links TRBV19 to TRBJ1-5, with D uncertain. The germline V and J ends were trimmed by 0 bases and 1 base, with 7 bases remaining between them. CDR1 and CDR2 (germline): LNHDA, SQIVND (reference sequence). The CDR3 runs 15 residues. The chain's CDR3 is CASSIDQQSNQPQHF. The CDR3, as DNA: TGTGCCAGTAGTATAGATCAACAGAGCAATCAGCCCCAGCATTTT.

The chain links TRBV19 to TRBJ2-7; 10 bases map to TRBD1. The V gene's germline CDR1 is LNHDA and CDR2 SQIVND (reference sequence). CDR3 size: 13 residues. V was pared by 11 bases and J by 2 bases, with 6 bases of the junction left unmatched. The CDR3 here is CAAGGQGAYEQYF. The DNA of the CDR3 is TGTGCCGCAGGAGGACAGGGGGCCTACGAGCAGTACTTC.

This chain connects TRBV19 to TRBJ1-2; 11 bases fit TRBD1. The CDR3 length is 16 residues. Unmatched junction bases numbered 10, after V lost 9 bases and J lost 1 base. Germline values: CDR1 LNHDA, CDR2 SQIVND (reference sequence). CDR3 sequence: CASGGGQGDFNYGYTF. For the CDR3, the DNA is TGTGCCAGCGGAGGGGGACAGGGGGATTTTAACTATGGCTACACCTTC. Full variable domain (rest looked up from reference TRBV19 and TRBJ1-2): DGGITQSPKYLFRKEGQNVTLSCEQNLNHDAMYWYRQDPGQGLRLIYYSQIVNDFQKGDIAEGYSVSREKKESFPLTVTSAQKNPTAFYLCASGGGQGDFNYGYTFGSGTRLTVV.

This sequence joins TRBV28 and TRBJ1-5; 8 positions match TRBD1. V shed 6 bases, J shed 0 bases, and the junction held 4 bases outside the gene matches. Per the germline V gene, CDR1 is MDHEN and CDR2 is SYDVKM. The CDR3 covers 15 residues. As DNA, the CDR3 is TGTGCCAGCAGAAGGACAGGGAATAGCAATCAGCCCCAGCATTTT. This sequence encodes CASRRTGNSNQPQHF.

The chain recombines TRBV6-5 with TRBJ1-2, with D tentatively TRBD1 (5 bases). There are 15 residues in the CDR3. CDR1 and CDR2 (germline): MNHEY, SVGAGI. Trimming left V 0 bases short and J 4 bases short, with 12 bases between. CDR3 bases: TGTGCCAGCAGTTACTCCCAGGGTGTGAGCTATGGCTACACCTTC. Translating it yields CASSYSQGVSYGYTF.

The genes are TRBV7-2 and TRBJ2-3, with 7 bases fitting TRBD2. In germline, CDR1 is SGHTA, CDR2 FQGNSA. The V gene end was trimmed by 0 bases and the J gene end by 0 bases; junction bases not matched to a gene: 3. There are 16 residues in the CDR3. CDR3 nucleotide sequence: TGTGCCAGCAGCTTAGCCCTAGCGGTTAGCACAGATACGCAGTATTTT. The encoded protein is CASSLALAVSTDTQYF.